In this sample, the clone carrying this T cell receptor beta chain turned up once. As handled by the study authors: Estimation of nucleated cell counts relied on the amplification of reference gene primers. The assay was immunoSEQ multiplex PCR, and TCRdb's table has in-frame clones only and misses some. V and J calls plus clone size are reproduced from that table; the DNA served to infer D and trimming. Here the sample spans about 70,000 clones, approximately 85% being singletons. The data were obtained in a study of blood T cell repertoires in COVID-19. Study details: Samples came from the United States, Italy and Spain, spanning acute and convalescent COVID-19. The analysed material was cDNA or gDNA that came from T cells, B-cell-depleted T cells, or PBMCs.

Germline V lookup: CDR1 SNHLY, CDR2 FYNNEI. J lost 4 bases, V lost 9 bases, and 7 bases had no gene match. There are 13 residues in the CDR3. The chain links TRBV2 to TRBJ1-2; 8 bases line up with TRBD1. The sequencing input was peripheral blood. This receptor was taken from a man at least 80 years old with acute or convalescent COVID-19. The CDR3 reads CARRVTGVYGYTF. The CDR3 DNA reads as TGTGCCAGGAGGGTGACAGGGGTCTATGGCTACACCTTC.